A single sample gave rise to the 17 T cell receptor beta chains below, sequenced in a study of metastatic and nonmetastatic thyroid tumors. Prior to thyroid surgery, none of the patients had received any treatment. MiXCR was used by TCRdb to re-call the PCR reads. The table includes tens of thousands of clones, approximately 31% detected once. Sample: tumor tissue. The receptors derive from a female donor with papillary thyroid cancer or a benign thyroid nodule (not recorded which). Some clones in this sample may be carry-over from other donors' samples.

This chain links TRBV11-2 with TRBJ2-1; 7 positions agree with TRBD1. CDR3 length: 12 amino acids. CDR1 is SGHAT, CDR2 FQNNGV, per germline. The V segment lost 5 bases and the J segment 15 bases; nucleotides outside the gene matches: 10. The CDR3 sequence: CASSRDRVLRFF. For the CDR3, the DNA is TGTGCCAGCAGCCGTGACAGGGTCCTTCGGTTCTTC.

The chain recombines TRBV5-6 with TRBJ2-7; D not certain. Germline assignment: CDR1 SGHDT and CDR2 YYEEEE. The CDR3 length is 13 residues. Trimming took 1 base from V and 7 from J, leaving 12 bases between them. The CDR3 DNA follows: TGTGCCAGCAGCTTGTCGCGGCTTGGGGAGCAGTACTTC. It yields the protein CASSLSRLGEQYF.

This clone was seen a handful of times. At one end the junction does not follow the germline gene, possibly because of a read error. The V call is TRBV27, the J call TRBJ2-5; D is possibly TRBD2 (6 bases). The CDR3 runs to 14 residues. Germline V gene sequence: CDR1 MNHEY, CDR2 SMNVEV (reference sequence). In DNA form, the CDR3 reads TGTGCTAGCAGTTTTGGGACTCCCCAAGAGACCCAGTACTTC. It codes for CASSFGTPQETQYF.

The V gene is TRBV4-2, the J gene TRBJ1-2, with D perhaps TRBD1 (5 bases). Germline lookup yields CDR1 LGHNA and CDR2 YNFKEQ. The CDR3 covers 15 residues. Trimming removed 0 bases at V and 4 bases at J, with 12 bases between. The CDR3 bases are TGTGCCAGCAGCCAAGAGGCAGGGTGGCCCTATGGCTACACCTTC. Protein: CASSQEAGWPYGYTF.

The chain combines TRBV6-5 with TRBJ1-2; D may be TRBD1 (5 bases). V was cut by 2 bases and J by 2 bases, with 15 bases left in between. This CDR3 comprises 16 residues. CDR1 and CDR2 (germline): MNHEY, SVGAGI. CDR3 amino acids: CASSYSRWGGNYGYTF. CDR3 DNA sequence: TGTGCCAGCAGTTACAGCCGTTGGGGGGGGAACTATGGCTACACCTTC.

The V call is TRBV4-1, the J call TRBJ2-1; D is unclear. V lost 6 bases and J lost 9, with 12 bases in between. The germline gives CDR1 MGHRA, CDR2 YSYEKL. The CDR3 length is 12 residues. CDR3 coding DNA: TGCGCCAGCAGTCAGACTGGTCTTGAGCAGTTCTTC. It specifies CASSQTGLEQFF.

This chain links TRBV6-1 with TRBJ2-7; no firm D call. Deletions cut 1 base from V and 0 bases from J, with 7 bases between. The CDR3 is 14 amino acids. Germline lookup yields CDR1 MNHNS and CDR2 SASEGT. In nucleotides, the CDR3 is TGTGCCAGCAGTGAAGTTGGGGACTCCTACGAGCAGTACTTC. The encoded protein is CASSEVGDSYEQYF.

This clone has only a few counts. The chain employs TRBV6-1 and TRBJ1-4; TRBD1 matches 10 bases. Trimming took 6 bases from V and 7 from J; bases not matched to a gene: 11. Germline V CDR1 and CDR2: MNHNS, SASEGT. This CDR3 spans 16 amino acids. CDR3 in amino acids: CASSSTGGAYGEKLFF. The DNA for the CDR3 is TGTGCCAGCAGCTCGACAGGGGGCGCATATGGTGAAAAACTGTTTTTT.

V and J are TRBV5-4 and TRBJ2-1; TRBD2 agrees at 14 bases. With V trimmed by 2 bases and J by 6 bases, 1 base remained unmatched. Per the germline V gene, CDR1 is SGHNT and CDR2 is YYREEE (reference sequence). The CDR3 has 15 amino acids. The CDR3 DNA follows: TGTGCCAGCAGCTTTGGGACTAGCGGGAGCAATGAGCAGTTCTTC. Its protein product is CASSFGTSGSNEQFF.

This clone was counted a few times. V and J are TRBV27 and TRBJ2-3; TRBD1 or TRBD2 may be the D gene (5 bases each). The germline V and J ends were trimmed by 5 bases and 0 bases, with 9 bases remaining between them. The CDR3 extends over 14 amino acids. Germline V CDR1 and CDR2: MNHEY, SMNVEV (reference sequence). The CDR3 nucleotides are TGTGCCAGCAGTCCCGGGGCTAGCACAGATACGCAGTATTTT. It translates to CASSPGASTDTQYF.

J is TRBJ2-3 and V is TRBV28, with D unresolved. Germline V gene lookup returns CDR1 MDHEN and CDR2 SYDVKM. V was trimmed by 5 bases and J by 5 bases, leaving 11 bases between them. This CDR3 spans 13 amino acids. This CDR3 is CASSPRLLDTQYF. The CDR3 nucleotides read TGTGCCAGCAGTCCCCGACTCCTAGATACGCAGTATTTT.

A few counts support this clone. This chain connects TRBV6-1 to TRBJ1-2; a weak D match, TRBD1 (5 bases). CDR3 length equals 17 residues. Germline CDR1 MNHNS, CDR2 SASEGT. Trimming shortened V by 5 bases and J by 4 bases, and 23 bases separated the two germline ends. In DNA form, the CDR3 reads TGTGCCAGCAGTACGCGTATCAGGGCAGGGCAGGGCTATGGCTACACCTTC. Amino acids: CASSTRIRAGQGYGYTF.

The gene calls are TRBV10-3 and TRBJ2-1; 9 nucleotides line up with TRBD2. Losses at the gene ends were 8 bases for V and 8 bases for J; bases not matched to a gene: 10. Germline V gene lookup returns CDR1 ENHRY and CDR2 SYGVKD. The CDR3 covers 14 residues. CDR3 sequence: CAIEGSGSSHEQFF. The CDR3 region has the DNA TGTGCCATCGAGGGTAGCGGGAGTTCCCATGAGCAGTTCTTC.

The chain links TRBV5-1 to TRBJ1-2; TRBD1 matches 7 bases. The CDR3 extends over 14 amino acids. Per the germline V gene, CDR1 is SGHRS and CDR2 is YFSETQ. The V and J ends lost 4 bases and 6 bases, in that order; junction bases with no gene match: 9. The CDR3 nucleotides are TGCGCCAGCAGCGGGGGACAGTCGTTCGATGGCTACACCTTC. It specifies CASSGGQSFDGYTF.

The chain uses TRBV20-1 and TRBJ2-2, with 8 bases lining up with TRBD2. This CDR3 contains 16 residues. The J segment lost 3 bases and the V segment lost 0 bases, leaving 6 bases of the junction unmatched. In germline, CDR1 is DFQATT, CDR2 SNEGSKA (reference sequence). The DNA of the CDR3 is TGCAGTGCTAGAGATATAGTAGCGGGACACACCGGGGAGCTGTTTTTT. Protein product: CSARDIVAGHTGELFF.

This clone appeared a few times. This may stem from a read error, because a much larger clone lies one nucleotide away. As the CDR3 is not closed by the conserved phenylalanine or tryptophan, this likely results from a read error. The V gene is TRBV2, the J gene TRBJ2-1; D gene uncertain. V was trimmed by 6 bases and J by 4 bases, leaving 10 bases between them. CDR1 and CDR2 from the germline V gene are SNHLY and FYNNEI. This CDR3 is 13 amino acids long. The CDR3 spells CASRGLGYNEQFL. As DNA, the CDR3 is TGTGCCAGCAGAGGCCTAGGTTACAATGAGCAGTTCCTC.

This rearrangement joins TRBV27 to TRBJ2-2; 7 nucleotides match TRBD1. The trim removed 4 bases at V and 7 bases at J, leaving 6 bases unmatched. This CDR3 is built from 14 residues. Germline assignment: CDR1 MNHEY and CDR2 SMNVEV (reference sequence). This chain's CDR3 is CASSSRQGSGELFF. In DNA, the CDR3 is TGTGCCAGCAGTTCAAGACAGGGTAGCGGGGAGCTGTTTTTT.